These 12 T cell receptor beta chains were all obtained from the same sample, sequenced in a study of shared clonotypes between healthy human individuals. Clones were read by immunoSEQ multiplex PCR, and TCRdb kept only the in-frame ones, dropping some. The sample has roughly 1,500,000 clones, 95% to 99% seen once; the top ten hold about 0.4%. Sequencing was done on a sample of naive CD4+ T cells sorted from blood. Regarding subset: CD45RA+ positively selected. The receptors here all came from a man aged 25 to 40 in good health.

This clone is a singleton in its sample. V is TRBV9 and J is TRBJ2-1; D possibly corresponds to TRBD1 (5 bases). Per germline, CDR1 SGDLS and CDR2 YYNGEE. The ends were cut back, 0 bases at V and 10 bases at J, with 17 bases in the middle. This CDR3 spans 15 amino acids. The chain's CDR3 is CASSVGPDIQSEQFF. The CDR3, as DNA: TGTGCCAGCAGCGTAGGGCCGGACATACAATCGGAGCAGTTCTTC.

The chain uses TRBV28 and TRBJ2-1; D unclear. CDR3 length: 13 residues. Deletions cut 5 bases from V and 4 bases from J, with 9 bases between. Germline V gene sequence: CDR1 MDHEN, CDR2 SYDVKM. The CDR3 nucleotides are TGTGCCAGCAGTCCAACAGAGTACAATGAGCAGTTCTTC. Translating gives CASSPTEYNEQFF.

On this clone: Other nucleotide sequences from this sample produce the same CDR3. The chain employs TRBV7-2 and TRBJ2-7; 10 positions match TRBD2. Per the germline V gene, CDR1 is SGHTA and CDR2 is FQGNSA. CDR3 size: 14 residues. The junction had 1 base not matched to a gene; V was cut back by 1 base and J by 4 bases. The CDR3 spells CASSLVAGGYEQYF. DNA of the CDR3: TGTGCCAGCAGCTTAGTAGCGGGAGGTTACGAGCAGTACTTC.

The chain couples TRBV19 to TRBJ2-7, with D possibly TRBD1 on 5 matching bases. Germline loops: CDR1 LNHDA, CDR2 SQIVND (reference sequence). CDR3 length equals 14 residues. V lost 4 bases to trimming and J lost 3 bases, with 13 bases between them. In nucleotides, the CDR3 is TGTGCCAGTAGTAGTAGGGGTGCCGACTACGAGCAGTACTTC. As protein: CASSSRGADYEQYF.

This clone was found once. This sequence joins TRBV11-3 and TRBJ1-3; the D is unclear. Germline lookup yields CDR1 SGHNT and CDR2 YENEEA. V was clipped by 5 bases and J by 0 bases, with 8 bases between them. The CDR3 extends over 14 amino acids. The CDR3 protein is CASSPGSSGNTIYF. DNA of the CDR3: TGTGCCAGCAGCCCCGGGAGCTCTGGAAACACCATATATTTT.

The rearrangement joins TRBV19 to TRBJ1-2; no clear D. With 4 bases removed from V and 0 bases from J, the gap between germline ends came to 12 bases. In germline, CDR1 is LNHDA, CDR2 SQIVND (reference sequence). This CDR3 has 15 amino acids. The CDR3 loop is CASSTTRPANYGYTF. DNA of the CDR3: TGTGCCAGTAGTACCACCAGGCCAGCTAACTATGGCTACACCTTC.

The chain links TRBV6-4 to TRBJ2-7; a possible D gene is TRBD1 (6 bases). CDR3 length: 16 residues. Per the germline V gene, CDR1 is MRHNA and CDR2 is SNTAGT. V was shortened by 10 bases and J by 2 bases, with 24 bases between the two germline ends. The CDR3 here is CAIPLADRPNTYEQYF. The CDR3 region has the DNA TGTGCCATCCCGTTAGCAGACAGGCCAAATACCTACGAGCAGTACTTC.

This CDR3 is CASTGGPLSGANVLTF. The CDR3 nucleotides read TGTGCCAGCACGGGGGGACCTCTCTCTGGGGCCAACGTCCTGACTTTC. V gene TRBV28 combines with J gene TRBJ2-6, with 7 bases identical to TRBD2. CDR1 and CDR2 from the germline V gene are MDHEN and SYDVKM. V was clipped by 7 bases and J by 0 bases; unmatched bases: 6. The CDR3 runs 16 residues.

This clone was detected once. This chain connects TRBV27 to TRBJ2-7; D is perhaps TRBD2 (6 bases). Deletions cut 11 bases from V and 0 bases from J, with 14 bases between. The CDR3 has 13 amino acids. Germline CDR1 reads MNHEY; CDR2 reads SMNVEV (reference sequence). CDR3 coding DNA: TGTGCCGCCGCTAGCGTCAACTCCTACGAGCAGTACTTC. Protein sequence: CAAASVNSYEQYF.

The J gene is TRBJ2-2, the V gene TRBV14; 7 nucleotides line up with TRBD2. The J segment lost 0 bases and the V segment lost 0 bases, leaving 10 bases of the junction unmatched. This CDR3 has 19 residues. Germline V gene sequence: CDR1 SGHDN, CDR2 FVKESK. Here the CDR3 reads CASSQDPILAGANTGELFF. CDR3 DNA: TGTGCCAGCAGCCAAGATCCGATTCTCGCGGGGGCGAACACCGGGGAGCTGTTTTTT.

This chain connects TRBV30 to TRBJ1-1, with TRBD1 matching over 7 bases. Per the germline V gene, CDR1 is GTSNPN and CDR2 is SVGIG (reference sequence). The CDR3 has 13 residues. V shed 4 bases, J shed 3 bases, and the junction held 5 bases outside the gene matches. CDR3 nucleotide sequence: TGTGCCTGGACAAGACAGGGACACACTGAAGCTTTCTTT. Its translation: CAWTRQGHTEAFF.

Note on this clone: The same CDR3 can be traced to other DNA sequences in this sample. In DNA, the CDR3 is TGCGCCAGCAGCCAGGAAGGACAGGGAGGCAATGAGCAGTTCTTC. Its translation: CASSQEGQGGNEQFF. The chain uses TRBV4-3 and TRBJ2-1; 8 bases agree with TRBD1. Germline V CDR1 and CDR2: LGHNA, YSLEER. CDR3 length: 15 amino acids. Trimming took 3 bases from V and 6 from J; bases not matched to a gene: 7.